This T cell receptor (beta chain) is from a study of T cells in Graves' hyperthyroidism and ophthalmopathy. Germline V gene sequence: CDR1 KGHSH, CDR2 LQKENI. V trimming: 5 bases; J trimming: 4 bases; junction bases outside the gene matches: 5. The CDR3 totals 15 residues. This clonotype occurred many times. It was considered stable Graves' hyperthyroidism when ophthalmopathy did not progress within 18 months. Diagnosing involved the use of clinical symptoms, serum thyroxine and TRAb, thyroid ultrasound and orbital computed tomography. TCR beta CDR3 region amplification was performed from RNA transcripts. TCR CDR3 regions were first amplified by RT-PCR with HTBI primers. TCRdb independently ran MiXCR on the multiplex PCR reads; one entry per CDR3 protein. The table includes over 300,000 distinct CDR3 sequences, over 11% detected once.

Input material: blood. This chain uses TRBV18 with TRBJ2-1, with 10 bases lining up with TRBD2. The sequence was collected from a woman aged 60 to 75 with Graves' hyperthyroidism. The DNA of the CDR3 is TGTGCCAGCTCATTACTAGCGGGACTATACAATGAGCAGTTCTTC. Its translation is CASSLLAGLYNEQFF.